This T cell receptor beta chain was observed in a study of beta chain features in type 1 diabetes. Study-level points and caveats: There was a moderate but significant shortening of TCRB CDR3s in all four CD4+ subsets of Type 1 diabetes patients.

V lost 3 bases to trimming and J lost 0 bases, with 9 bases between them. CDR3 size: 14 residues. Germline V CDR1 and CDR2: KGHSH, LQKENI. Via the markers CD45RO/CCR7/CD25/CD127/CD95/CD27, stem cell-like memory, regulatory, central memory and naive CD4+ cells were sorted. Sorted cells reached over 95% purity in every population. Every bit of the isolated RNA underwent reverse transcription, so sequencing read expressed TCRB transcripts. Clones were read by immunoSEQ multiplex PCR, and TCRdb kept only the in-frame ones, dropping some. This sample has roughly 47,000 clones, with around 45% found just once. The sample holds a few counts of this clone. Its antigen remains unknown.

This TCR was recovered from a man aged 25 to 45 with type 1 diabetes. This chain links TRBV18 with TRBJ2-7; tentatively, D is TRBD2 (6 bases). Sequenced sample: stem cell memory CD4+ T cells from blood. The CDR3 DNA reads TGTGCCAGCTCACCTATAGCGGACTCCTACGAGCAGTACTTC. It specifies CASSPIADSYEQYF.